This T cell receptor (beta chain) came from a study of persistence of HIV-infected CD4 T cells. Looking at the study overall: Two participants gave one leukapheresis sample; others gave up to about 200 mL blood repeatedly. Anti-CD3/anti-CD28 stimulation activated a higher proportion of cells than antigen stimulation, with lower memory fraction.

This nonspecific control used anti-CD3/anti-CD28 bead stimulation of CD4+ T cells. Sorting selected CD4+ T cells upregulating both CD40 ligand and CD69. Undetectable plasma HIV-1 RNA below 50 copies/mL lasted at least 4 years. For this clone: Its target is unknown.

The immunoSEQ assay was version 4, run in survey mode. TCRdb keeps only in-frame clones here, not all; method: immunoSEQ multiplex PCR. The sample has roughly 43,000 clones; about 90% are singletons. The input for sequencing was CD4+ T cells sorted from PBMCs after 18-hour stimulation, taken from a patient who received antiretroviral therapy. This receptor was identified in an adult man with HIV who was CMV-seropositive.

The CDR3 reads CASSPGQGPLHF. In DNA form, the CDR3 reads TGTGCCAGCAGTCCCGGGCAGGGTCCCCTCCACTTT. J is TRBJ1-6 and V is TRBV12-3 or TRBV12-4, with D perhaps TRBD1 (5 bases). Trimming stripped 5 bases from V and 13 bases from J, with 12 bases between. The length of the CDR3 is 12 residues.